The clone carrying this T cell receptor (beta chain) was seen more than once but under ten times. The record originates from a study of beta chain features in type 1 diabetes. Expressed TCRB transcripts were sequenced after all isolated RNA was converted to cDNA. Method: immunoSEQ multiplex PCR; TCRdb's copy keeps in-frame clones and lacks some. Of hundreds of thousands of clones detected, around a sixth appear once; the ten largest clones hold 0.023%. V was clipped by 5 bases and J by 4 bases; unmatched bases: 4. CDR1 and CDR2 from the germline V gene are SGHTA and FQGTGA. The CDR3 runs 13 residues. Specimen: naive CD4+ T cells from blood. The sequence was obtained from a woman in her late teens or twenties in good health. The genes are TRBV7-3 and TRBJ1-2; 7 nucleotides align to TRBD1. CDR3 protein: CASSQDRAYGYTF. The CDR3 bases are TGTGCCAGCAGCCAAGACAGGGCCTATGGCTACACCTTC.